These 29 T cell receptor beta chains were all obtained from the same sample, sequenced in a study of blood T cell repertoires in COVID-19. Method: immunoSEQ multiplex PCR; TCRdb's copy keeps in-frame clones and lacks some. The data contain about 260,000 clones, less than 90% of them singletons. What was sequenced was peripheral blood. The source of these receptors is a man between 60 and 70 years old who had recovered from COVID-19.

The chain carries TRBV19 and TRBJ1-1; D is unresolved. CDR3 size: 10 residues. Germline CDR1 is LNHDA and CDR2 is SQIVND (reference sequence). Trimming took off 11 bases at V and 7 bases at J, with 11 bases between the two ends. CDR3 protein: CAPVKNEAFF. CDR3 nucleotide sequence: TGTGCCCCAGTGAAGAATGAAGCTTTCTTT.

The CDR3 DNA follows: TGTGCCAGCAGCGGGAACAGTAAATCTGGAAACACCATATATTTT. It yields the protein CASSGNSKSGNTIYF. The gene calls are TRBV9 and TRBJ1-3; no reliable D call. Germline CDR1 reads SGDLS; CDR2 reads YYNGEE. This CDR3 contains 15 residues. Trimming removed 3 bases from V and 1 base from J, with 11 bases in between.

The rearrangement uses TRBV7-8 and TRBJ1-1; D unclear. The CDR3 length is 15 residues. V gave up 5 bases and J gave up 1 base, with 14 bases separating them. Germline V lookup: CDR1 SGHVS, CDR2 FQNEAQ. In DNA form, the CDR3 reads TGTGCCAGCAGCCCGTATTCGGGGAAGAACACTGAAGCTTTCTTT. Its translation: CASSPYSGKNTEAFF.

The genes are TRBV19 and TRBJ1-1; tentative D call: TRBD1 (5 bases). The CDR3 runs to 13 residues. Between the trimmed V and J ends, which lost 6 bases and 6 bases, there was a span of 14 bases. Germline V gene sequence: CDR1 LNHDA, CDR2 SQIVND (reference sequence). The CDR3 DNA reads as TGTGCCAGTAGGACCCCGGGGGGACCTGAAGCTTTCTTT. Translating it yields CASRTPGGPEAFF.

This clone was seen a handful of times. The chain is built from TRBV12-3 or TRBV12-4 and TRBJ1-2; D unresolved. The CDR3 has 12 amino acids. The ends were cut back, 0 bases at V and 14 bases at J, with 13 bases in the middle. CDR3 DNA sequence: TGTGCCAGCAGTTTAGCGCGGAACGGACTAACCTTC. It translates to CASSLARNGLTF.

This clone was seen repeatedly, ten times or more. The chain combines TRBV12-2 with TRBJ1-1. TRBV12-2 is deemed a pseudogene. This CDR3 comprises 14 residues. Here the CDR3 reads CASRLAGGSTEAFF. The CDR3 DNA sequence: TGTGCAAGTCGCTTAGCGGGGGGTAGCACTGAAGCTTTCTTT.

This rearrangement joins TRBV18 to TRBJ2-7; 10 nucleotides align to TRBD2. Looked up from germline, CDR1 is KGHSH and CDR2 is LQKENI. The CDR3 consists of 16 residues. Trimming at V came to 2 bases and at J to 5 bases, leaving 9 bases not matched to a gene. The CDR3 loop reads CASSPFGSGGVDEQYF. The DNA for the CDR3 is TGTGCCAGCTCACCATTCGGAAGCGGGGGGGTGGACGAGCAGTACTTC.

The J gene is TRBJ2-1, the V gene TRBV14; 8 nucleotides line up with TRBD2. This CDR3 spans 15 amino acids. Germline V gene data show CDR1 as SGHDN and CDR2 as FVKESK. With 2 bases clipped from V and 3 bases from J, the junction kept 3 bases outside the gene matches. As DNA, the CDR3 is TGTGCCAGCAGCCAAAGGCGGGGGGACTACAATGAGCAGTTCTTC. Protein: CASSQRRGDYNEQFF.

This clone has a single count. The chain uses TRBV30 and TRBJ2-2; 9 bases match TRBD2. This CDR3 has 15 residues. Germline V gene sequence: CDR1 GTSNPN, CDR2 SVGIG (reference sequence). V shed 6 bases and J 0 bases; nucleotides not matched to a gene: 5. The CDR3 loop reads CACRTSETNTGELFF. The CDR3 nucleotides are TGTGCCTGCAGGACTAGCGAAACGAACACCGGGGAGCTGTTTTTT.

CDR3 sequence reads: CASSQGLANTYEQYF. The CDR3 DNA reads as TGCGCCAGCAGCCAAGGACTAGCGAACACCTACGAGCAGTACTTC. This chain joins TRBV4-1 and TRBJ2-7; TRBD2 agrees at 8 bases. The CDR3 has 15 amino acids. The V segment lost 1 base and the J segment 2 bases; nucleotides outside the gene matches: 4. Germline CDR1 MGHRA, CDR2 YSYEKL.

This chain joins TRBV10-3 and TRBJ2-7; the match to TRBD2 covers 15 bases. Germline CDR1 reads ENHRY; CDR2 reads SYGVKD. This CDR3 has 15 amino acids. J was trimmed by 1 base and V by 6 bases; bases with no gene match: 1. In DNA, the CDR3 is TGTGCCATCAGGGGGACTAGCGGGGGGTCCTACGAGCAGTACTTC. Translating gives CAIRGTSGGSYEQYF.

J is TRBJ1-2 and V is TRBV2; a weak D match, TRBD1 (5 bases). The V gene's germline CDR1 is SNHLY and CDR2 FYNNEI. The V end was cut by 6 bases, the J end by 5 bases, with 16 bases between. The CDR3 is 14 residues long. The CDR3 DNA is TGTGCCAGCAGGGTTACCGGGACTCCATATGGCTACACCTTC. Translating it yields CASRVTGTPYGYTF.

This sequence joins TRBV7-2 and TRBJ2-1; D uncertain. Trimming left V 1 base short and J 8 bases short, with 18 bases between. This CDR3 has 16 amino acids. The germline gives CDR1 SGHTA, CDR2 FQGNSA. The DNA for the CDR3 is TGTGCCAGCAGCTTAGGCTATGCTAGTCAGACCCATGAGCAGTTCTTC. Protein sequence: CASSLGYASQTHEQFF.

With regard to this clone: The junction differs from germline at one of its ends, possibly a read error. The rearrangement uses TRBV9 and TRBJ2-2; TRBD1 might be the D (6 bases). Germline V gene sequence: CDR1 SGDLS, CDR2 YYNGEE. The CDR3 totals 14 residues. The CDR3 DNA reads as TGTGCCAGCAGCGTGCAACAGGGCCCCGGGAAGCTGTTTTTT. It translates to CASSVQQGPGKLFF.

This clone was detected once. V gene TRBV2 combines with J gene TRBJ1-5, with a weak D call TRBD1 (5 bases). Germline V gene lookup returns CDR1 SNHLY and CDR2 FYNNEI. V gave up 3 bases and J gave up 2 bases, with 14 bases separating them. The CDR3 extends over 16 amino acids. The CDR3 DNA is TGTGCCAGCAGTGATAGTCCCCAGGGCGGCAATCAGCCCCAGCATTTT. Residues: CASSDSPQGGNQPQHF.

The V gene is TRBV13, the J gene TRBJ1-2; D is ambiguous. The CDR3 loop spans 14 amino acids. V lost 4 bases and J 2 bases, leaving 11 bases between the germline ends. The germline V gene encodes CDR1 PRHDT and CDR2 FYEKMQ (reference sequence). As DNA, the CDR3 is TGTGCCAGCAGCTCAGCGGTCCTAAACTATGGCTACACCTTC. It is translated as CASSSAVLNYGYTF.

As to this clone: One junction end does not reproduce the germline sequence, and a read error may be involved. The V and J genes are TRBV7-7 and TRBJ1-1, with a possible D match to TRBD1 (6 bases). Per the germline V gene, CDR1 is SSHAT and CDR2 is FNYEAQ (reference sequence). The CDR3 is 13 residues long. For the CDR3, the DNA is TGTGCTAGCAGCCGGACAGTGAACACTGAAGCTTTCTTT. Residues: CASSRTVNTEAFF.

V usage is TRBV19 and J usage is TRBJ2-2; D perhaps matches TRBD1 (6 bases). Germline V gene data show CDR1 as LNHDA and CDR2 as SQIVND (reference sequence). V was cut by 7 bases and J by 4 bases, with 10 bases left in between. This CDR3 is built from 13 residues. CDR3 in amino acids: CASTRGSTGELFF. Here the CDR3 DNA reads TGTGCCAGTACGAGGGGGTCCACCGGGGAGCTGTTTTTT.

This chain uses TRBV24-1 with TRBJ2-5, with TRBD1 as a possible D gene (5 bases). V lost 7 bases and J 5 bases, leaving 16 bases between the germline ends. The CDR3 extends over 14 amino acids. Per germline, CDR1 KGHDR and CDR2 SFDVKD. The CDR3: CATSQGIGDETQYF. The CDR3 DNA reads TGTGCCACCAGCCAGGGAATCGGAGACGAGACCCAGTACTTC.

The J gene is TRBJ2-2, the V gene TRBV5-5, with D unresolved. Germline V gene data show CDR1 as SGHKS and CDR2 as YYEKEE (reference sequence). V dropped 5 bases and J dropped 3 bases, with 11 bases sitting between them. This CDR3 comprises 14 residues. The DNA of the CDR3 is TGTGCCAGCAGACCCCTGTCGGACACCGGGGAGCTGTTTTTT. Its protein product is CASRPLSDTGELFF. Full variable domain (outside the CDR3, taken from reference TRBV5-5 and TRBJ2-2): DAGVTQSPTHLIKTRGQQVTLRCSPISGHKSVSWYQQVLGQGPQFIFQYYEKEERGRGNFPDRFSARQFPNYSSELNVNALLLGDSALYLCASRPLSDTGELFFGEGSRLTVL.

The chain recombines TRBV6-4 with TRBJ1-2; a possible D gene is TRBD1 (5 bases). The CDR3 extends over 15 amino acids. CDR1 is MRHNA, CDR2 SNTAGT, per germline. V lost 0 bases and J lost 5, with 13 bases in between. CDR3 region: CASSDSSRATYGYTF. The CDR3 nucleotides are TGTGCCAGCAGTGACTCTTCCAGGGCTACATATGGCTACACCTTC.

The rearrangement joins TRBV18 to TRBJ2-3; possible D gene TRBD2, 7 bases. Trimming removed 6 bases at V and 1 base at J, with 26 bases between. The CDR3 spans 19 residues. The germline V gene encodes CDR1 KGHSH and CDR2 LQKENI. The CDR3 nucleotides read TGTGCCAGCTCCCCCGCCGTCGGCGTTGGAGGGGGGGGCACAGATACGCAGTATTTT. Translating it yields CASSPAVGVGGGGTDTQYF. Combining the CDR3 with reference TRBV18 and TRBJ2-3 gives the whole variable domain NAGVMQNPRHLVRRRGQEARLRCSPMKGHSHVYWYRQLPEEGLKFMVYLQKENIIDESGMPKERFSAEFPKEGPSILRIQQVVRGDSAAYFCASSPAVGVGGGGTDTQYFGPGTRLTVL.

The chain uses TRBV6-5 and TRBJ2-7, with a weak D call TRBD2 (5 bases). CDR3 length equals 13 residues. The germline gives CDR1 MNHEY, CDR2 SVGAGI. V lost 7 bases and J lost 3, with 13 bases in between. CDR3 sequence reads: CASTMDWIYEQYF. The CDR3 DNA follows: TGTGCCAGCACCATGGACTGGATCTACGAGCAGTACTTC.

The V gene is TRBV4-2, the J gene TRBJ2-2; 10 bases align to TRBD2. The length of the CDR3 is 16 residues. CDR1 is LGHNA and CDR2 is YNFKEQ in the germline V gene. V lost 4 bases and J lost 7; bases outside the gene matches: 9. The CDR3 sequence: CASSPGVAGGSGELFF. In DNA, the CDR3 is TGTGCCAGCAGCCCCGGGGTAGCGGGGGGAAGCGGGGAGCTGTTTTTT.

The CDR3 region has the DNA TGTGCCAGCAGCTCCGGGACTCCCGCCTACGAGCAGTACTTC. The encoded protein is CASSSGTPAYEQYF. V gene TRBV7-3 combines with J gene TRBJ2-7; D might be TRBD2 (6 bases). The V and J ends lost 4 bases and 2 bases respectively, with 12 bases between them. This CDR3 is built from 14 residues. CDR1 and CDR2 from the germline V gene are SGHTA and FQGTGA.

On this clone: Distinct nucleotide sequences in the sample also encode this CDR3. The chain recombines TRBV5-1 with TRBJ2-3; 7 bases map to TRBD1. The germline V gene encodes CDR1 SGHRS and CDR2 YFSETQ. The ends lost 4 bases at V and 3 bases at J; junction bases unmatched: 2. CDR3 length: 13 amino acids. The DNA for the CDR3 is TGCGCCAGCAGCCTCAGGGGGACAGATACGCAGTATTTT. Its protein is CASSLRGTDTQYF.

This clone turned up a few times. The V gene is TRBV30, the J gene TRBJ1-2; TRBD1 aligns across 9 bases. The CDR3 covers 13 residues. Losses at the gene ends were 3 bases for V and 4 bases for J; bases not matched to a gene: 3. CDR1 is GTSNPN and CDR2 is SVGIG in the germline V gene (reference sequence). The CDR3 sequence: CAWRLTGGYGYTF. The DNA for the CDR3 is TGTGCCTGGAGACTGACAGGGGGCTATGGCTACACCTTC.

DNA of the CDR3: TGTGCCAGCAGCCCCGGGACAGCTAGAAATGAAAAACTGTTTTTT. Its translation: CASSPGTARNEKLFF. J is TRBJ1-4 and V is TRBV5-6; 7 positions agree with TRBD1. The CDR3 runs to 15 residues. Trimming cost V 4 bases and J 5 bases; bases outside gene matches: 8. The V gene's germline CDR1 is SGHDT and CDR2 YYEEEE.

The chain's CDR3 is CATTPLRGETQYF. The CDR3 DNA reads TGTGCTACGACACCCTTAAGGGGAGAGACCCAGTACTTC. V gene TRBV6-5 combines with J gene TRBJ2-5; TRBD1 might be the D (5 bases). The CDR3 is made up of 13 amino acids. Germline V gives CDR1 MNHEY, CDR2 SVGAGI.